A single sample is the source of the 17 T cell receptor beta chains below, sequenced in a study of radiotherapy plus CTLA-4 blockade in lung cancer. This table comes from immunoSEQ multiplex PCR, and its TCRdb copy is limited to in-frame clones, with some not included. Of roughly 90,000 clones in the sample, approximately 80% are singletons; the top ten hold roughly 25%. Sequencing used peripheral blood, obtained from a patient treated with radiotherapy plus ipilimumab. These receptor sequences come from a human donor with non-small cell lung cancer that progressed on radiotherapy plus ipilimumab.

V is TRBV6-5 and J is TRBJ1-5; no reliable D call. The germline CDR1 and CDR2 sequences are MNHEY and SVGAGI. Trimming stripped 0 bases from V and 5 bases from J, with 5 bases between. This CDR3 is built from 13 residues. CDR3 coding DNA: TGTGCCAGCAGTTACTCAGTGGATCAGCCCCAGCATTTT. Protein sequence: CASSYSVDQPQHF.

This clone came up a few times. The J gene is TRBJ2-1, the V gene TRBV19; a possible D gene is TRBD1 (5 bases). V lost 2 bases and J lost 7, with 6 bases in between. CDR1 is LNHDA and CDR2 is SQIVND in the germline V gene (reference sequence). The CDR3 is 12 residues long. In DNA form, the CDR3 reads TGTGCCAGTAGTATAAAGGGGAATGAGCAGTTCTTC. Its protein product is CASSIKGNEQFF. The full variable domain, rest sourced from reference TRBV19 and TRBJ2-1, is DGGITQSPKYLFRKEGQNVTLSCEQNLNHDAMYWYRQDPGQGLRLIYYSQIVNDFQKGDIAEGYSVSREKKESFPLTVTSAQKNPTAFYLCASSIKGNEQFFGPGTRLTVL.

The rearrangement joins TRBV18 to TRBJ2-3; either TRBD1 or TRBD2 may supply D (6 bases each). V lost 6 bases to trimming and J lost 2 bases, with 18 bases between them. The CDR3 has 16 residues. Looked up from germline, CDR1 is KGHSH and CDR2 is LQKENI. In DNA form, the CDR3 reads TGTGCCAGCTCTCACGTGGGGGGCTCCTTCACAGATACGCAGTATTTT. Protein: CASSHVGGSFTDTQYF.

The chain couples TRBV11-1 to TRBJ2-3; D not certain. This CDR3 has 13 amino acids. Germline values: CDR1 SGHAT, CDR2 FQDESV (reference sequence). Trimming pared 5 bases from V and 4 bases from J, leaving 10 bases between. CDR3 in amino acids: CASSPSSPDTQYF. The CDR3, as DNA: TGTGCCAGCAGCCCATCCTCTCCAGATACGCAGTATTTT.

In this sample, this clone turned up once. The V call is TRBV2, the J call TRBJ2-1; 9 bases fit TRBD1. There are 15 residues in the CDR3. CDR1 and CDR2 (germline): SNHLY, FYNNEI. The ends lost 5 bases at V and 3 bases at J; junction bases unmatched: 5. DNA of the CDR3: TGTGCCAGCAGTCCACAGGGGGCCAGCTACAATGAGCAGTTCTTC. It translates to CASSPQGASYNEQFF.

This chain joins TRBV6-6 and TRBJ1-5; TRBD1 might be the D (6 bases). V shed 6 bases and J shed 3 bases, with 15 bases lying between them. There are 15 residues in the CDR3. Germline CDR1 is MNHNY and CDR2 is SVGAGI (reference sequence). CDR3: CASRPGTPLNQPQHF. Written as DNA, the CDR3 is TGTGCCAGCAGGCCCGGGACACCTCTCAATCAGCCCCAGCATTTT.

The chain employs TRBV29-1 and TRBJ1-6; D remains unclear. Trimming left V 1 base short and J 6 bases short, with 7 bases between. CDR1 is SQVTM, CDR2 ANQGSEA, per germline. There are 13 residues in the CDR3. CDR3 region: CSVEVQPNSPLHF. The DNA of the CDR3 is TGCAGCGTTGAAGTTCAGCCTAATTCACCCCTCCACTTT. The full variable domain, completed using reference TRBV29-1 and TRBJ1-6, is SAVISQKPSRDICQRGTSLTIQCQVDSQVTMMFWYRQQPGQSLTLIATANQGSEATYESGFVIDKFPISRPNLTFSTLTVSNMSPEDSSIYLCSVEVQPNSPLHFGNGTRLTVT.

The chain employs TRBV7-3 and TRBJ2-1, with D unclear. The CDR3 consists of 16 residues. In germline, CDR1 is SGHTA, CDR2 FQGTGA. V dropped 2 bases and J dropped 1 base, with 12 bases sitting between them. CDR3 in amino acids: CASSLGGTQSYNEQFF. The CDR3 DNA follows: TGTGCCAGCAGCTTAGGCGGCACCCAATCCTACAATGAGCAGTTCTTC.

This clone was found a few times. The J gene is TRBJ2-7, the V gene TRBV4-1; D unresolved. CDR1 MGHRA and CDR2 YSYEKL come from the germline V gene. This CDR3 contains 15 residues. The V end was cut by 3 bases, the J end by 3 bases, with 15 bases between. CDR3 loop: CASSHPQRSDYEQYF. CDR3 nucleotide sequence: TGCGCCAGCAGCCACCCGCAGCGTTCTGACTACGAGCAGTACTTC.

This clone has only a few counts. This chain joins TRBV28 and TRBJ2-7; D is unresolved. This CDR3 is built from 13 residues. Trimming pared 5 bases from V and 2 bases from J, leaving 10 bases between. Germline loops: CDR1 MDHEN, CDR2 SYDVKM. DNA of the CDR3: TGTGCCAGCAGTGAACCGCGTGCCTACGAGCAGTACTTC. Its protein is CASSEPRAYEQYF.

V usage is TRBV5-4 and J usage is TRBJ2-4; no clear D gene. Looked up from germline, CDR1 is SGHNT and CDR2 is YYREEE (reference sequence). V lost 4 bases, J lost 7 bases, and 18 bases lay in between. This CDR3 spans 15 amino acids. Here the CDR3 reads CASSPQPDSVNIQYF. The DNA of the CDR3 is TGTGCCAGCAGCCCCCAGCCTGATTCCGTTAACATTCAGTACTTC.

The chain joins TRBV5-1 to TRBJ2-5; D possibly corresponds to TRBD1 (6 bases). The CDR3 extends over 14 amino acids. Trimming pared 0 bases from V and 3 bases from J, leaving 9 bases between. Germline V CDR1 and CDR2: SGHRS, YFSETQ. This chain's CDR3 is CASSLESGEETQYF. The CDR3, as DNA: TGCGCCAGCAGCTTGGAGTCAGGGGAAGAGACCCAGTACTTC.

This sequence joins TRBV25-1 and TRBJ2-1; D is ambiguous. The CDR3 is 15 amino acids. Per the germline V gene, CDR1 is MGHDK and CDR2 is SYGVNS. With 0 bases removed from V and 10 bases from J, the gap between germline ends came to 16 bases. For the CDR3, the DNA is TGTGCCAGCAGTGAATATTTCGGCCAAGCAGAGGAGCAGTTCTTC. This encodes CASSEYFGQAEEQFF.

The V gene is TRBV7-9, the J gene TRBJ2-2; D not resolved. Germline loops: CDR1 SEHNR, CDR2 FQNEAQ (reference sequence). This CDR3 has 15 residues. V dropped 4 bases and J dropped 6 bases, with 15 bases sitting between them. The DNA for the CDR3 is TGTGCCAGCAGCTCGTTTGGCGGTGTCGCCGGGGAGCTGTTTTTT. Translated, it gives CASSSFGGVAGELFF.

The chain joins TRBV5-4 to TRBJ1-6; D possibly corresponds to TRBD1 (5 bases). The CDR3 contains 13 residues. Germline V lookup: CDR1 SGHNT, CDR2 YYREEE (reference sequence). The V gene lost 2 bases and the J gene lost 5 bases, with 5 bases spanning the gap. The CDR3 protein is CASSLQDNSPLHF. The CDR3 region has the DNA TGTGCCAGCAGCTTACAGGATAATTCACCCCTCCACTTT.

The chain combines TRBV9 with TRBJ1-3; TRBD1 is a possible D gene (5 bases). The germline gives CDR1 SGDLS, CDR2 YYNGEE. Deletions cut 2 bases from V and 2 bases from J, with 17 bases between. The CDR3 sequence is 17 residues long. Here the CDR3 DNA reads TGTGCCAGCAGCGTCGGAGGTGGGGGTTCTGCTGGAAACACCATATATTTT. As protein: CASSVGGGGSAGNTIYF.

This chain uses TRBV9 with TRBJ1-1, with unresolved D. Between the trimmed V and J ends, which lost 0 bases and 8 bases, there was a span of 17 bases. CDR3 length: 15 residues. Germline V gene sequence: CDR1 SGDLS, CDR2 YYNGEE. The CDR3, as DNA: TGTGCCAGCAGCGTAGAGTCGTCGGGCCCACGGGAAGCTTTCTTT. This sequence encodes CASSVESSGPREAFF.